This TCR beta chain was identified in a study of T-cell reconstitution after alpha-beta-depleted transplantation in children. Preparation of the TCRbeta library used unique molecular identifiers. TCRdb redid the calling of the PCR reads with MiXCR, one entry per CDR3 protein. The sample lists fewer than 550,000 distinct CDR3 sequences, 9.5% to 12% occurring once. There are a few counts of this clonotype. Losses at the gene ends were 2 bases for V and 4 bases for J; bases not matched to a gene: 19. CDR3 length equals 19 residues. Germline CDR1 SGHAT, CDR2 FQNNGV. V usage is TRBV11-2 and J usage is TRBJ1-2, with 7 bases fitting TRBD1. Material: PBMCs, mostly from graft donor cells, obtained 180 days after TCRalphabeta/CD19-depleted stem cell transplant. The receptor was derived from a female patient aged 2 to 10 who had a stem cell transplant for aplastic anemia, so the T cells may come from the graft donor. For the CDR3, the DNA is TGTGCCAGCAGCTTACCTAGGATGGAGCCCGGGACAGTTTCCTATGGCTACACCTTC. The encoded protein is CASSLPRMEPGTVSYGYTF.